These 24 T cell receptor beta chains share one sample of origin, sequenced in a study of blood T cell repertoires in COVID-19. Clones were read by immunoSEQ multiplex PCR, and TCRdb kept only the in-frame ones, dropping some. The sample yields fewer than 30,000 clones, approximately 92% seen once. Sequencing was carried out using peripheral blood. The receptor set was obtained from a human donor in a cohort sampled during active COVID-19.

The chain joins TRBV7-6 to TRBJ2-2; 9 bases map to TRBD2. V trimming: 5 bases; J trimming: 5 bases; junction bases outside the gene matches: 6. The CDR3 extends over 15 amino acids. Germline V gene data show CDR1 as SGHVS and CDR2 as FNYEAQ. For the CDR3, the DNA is TGTGCCAGCAGCGCCCTAGCGGGGAATACCGGGGAGCTGTTTTTT. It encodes CASSALAGNTGELFF.

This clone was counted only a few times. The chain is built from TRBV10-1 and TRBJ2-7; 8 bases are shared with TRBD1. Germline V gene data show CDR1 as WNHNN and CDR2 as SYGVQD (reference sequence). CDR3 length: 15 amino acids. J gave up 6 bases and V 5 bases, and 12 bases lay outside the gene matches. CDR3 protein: CASSLLRDRSSEQYF. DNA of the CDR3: TGCGCCAGCAGTCTCCTCCGGGACAGGTCAAGCGAGCAGTACTTC.

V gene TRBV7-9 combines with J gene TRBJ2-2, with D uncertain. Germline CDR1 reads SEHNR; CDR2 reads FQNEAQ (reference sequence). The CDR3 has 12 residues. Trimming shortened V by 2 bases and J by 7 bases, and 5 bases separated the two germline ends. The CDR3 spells CASSLSRGELFF. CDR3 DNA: TGTGCCAGCAGCTTATCCCGCGGGGAGCTGTTTTTT.

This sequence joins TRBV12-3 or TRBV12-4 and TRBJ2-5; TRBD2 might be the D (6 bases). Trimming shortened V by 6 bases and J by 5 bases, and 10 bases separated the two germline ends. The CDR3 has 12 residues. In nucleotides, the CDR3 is TGTGCCAGCAGCACGGGGGTGGAGACCCAGTACTTC. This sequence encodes CASSTGVETQYF.

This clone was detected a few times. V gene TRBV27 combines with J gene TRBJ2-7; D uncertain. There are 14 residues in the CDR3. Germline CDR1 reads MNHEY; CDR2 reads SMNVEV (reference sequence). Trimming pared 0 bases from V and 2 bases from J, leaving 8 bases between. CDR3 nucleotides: TGTGCCAGCAGTTTATCACAGACCCCCTACGAGCAGTACTTC. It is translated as CASSLSQTPYEQYF.

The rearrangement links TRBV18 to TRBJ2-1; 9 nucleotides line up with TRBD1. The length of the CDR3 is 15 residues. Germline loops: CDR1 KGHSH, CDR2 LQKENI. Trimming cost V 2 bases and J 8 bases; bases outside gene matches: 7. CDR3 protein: CASSPTGQGLYEQFF. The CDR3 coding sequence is TGTGCCAGCTCACCAACTGGACAGGGGTTGTATGAGCAGTTCTTC.

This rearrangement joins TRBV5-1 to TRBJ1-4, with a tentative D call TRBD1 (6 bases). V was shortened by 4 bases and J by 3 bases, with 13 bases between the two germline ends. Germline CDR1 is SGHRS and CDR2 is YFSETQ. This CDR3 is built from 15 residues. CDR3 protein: CASSPLGAANEKLFF. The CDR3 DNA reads TGCGCCAGCAGCCCCTTGGGGGCCGCTAATGAAAAACTGTTTTTT.

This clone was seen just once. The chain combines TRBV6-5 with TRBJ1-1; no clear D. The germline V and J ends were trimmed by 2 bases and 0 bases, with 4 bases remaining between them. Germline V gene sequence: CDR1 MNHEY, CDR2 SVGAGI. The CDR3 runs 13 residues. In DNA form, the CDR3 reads TGTGCCAGCAGTTACGAGGTGAACACTGAAGCTTTCTTT. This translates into CASSYEVNTEAFF.

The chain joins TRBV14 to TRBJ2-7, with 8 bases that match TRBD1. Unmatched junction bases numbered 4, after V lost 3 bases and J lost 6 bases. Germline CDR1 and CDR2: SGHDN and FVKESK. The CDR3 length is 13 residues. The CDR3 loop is CASSQRDRREQYV. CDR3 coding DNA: TGTGCCAGCAGCCAGAGGGACAGGCGCGAGCAGTACGTC.

The CDR3 bases are TGTGCCAGCACCGGGACAGTGAGCACAGATACGCAGTATTTT. Encoded protein: CASTGTVSTDTQYF. The gene calls are TRBV21-1 and TRBJ2-3; the table's D gene call, TRBD1, was not cross checked with the DNA. TRBV21-1 is a pseudogene. The CDR3 runs to 14 residues.

CDR3 DNA: TGCGCCAGCAGCCCACCGGGACATTCGTCGGAAAAACTGTTTTTT. Its translation: CASSPPGHSSEKLFF. The chain joins TRBV4-1 to TRBJ1-4; possible D gene TRBD1, 6 bases. The V and J ends lost 4 bases and 8 bases respectively, with 17 bases between them. CDR1 is MGHRA and CDR2 is YSYEKL in the germline V gene. This CDR3 spans 15 amino acids.

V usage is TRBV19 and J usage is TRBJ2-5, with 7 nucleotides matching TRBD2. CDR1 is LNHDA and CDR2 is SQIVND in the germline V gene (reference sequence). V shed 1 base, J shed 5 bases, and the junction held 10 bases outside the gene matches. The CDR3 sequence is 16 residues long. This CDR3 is CASSIALGPGRETQYF. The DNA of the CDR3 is TGTGCCAGTAGTATAGCCTTAGGGCCCGGGAGGGAGACCCAGTACTTC.

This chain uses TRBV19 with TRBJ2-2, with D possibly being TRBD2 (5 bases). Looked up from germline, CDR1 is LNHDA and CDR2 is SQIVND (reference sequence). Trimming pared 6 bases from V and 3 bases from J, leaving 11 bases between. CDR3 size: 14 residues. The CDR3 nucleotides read TGTGCCAGTAGCCGAACGGGGTACACCGGGGAGCTGTTTTTT. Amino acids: CASSRTGYTGELFF.

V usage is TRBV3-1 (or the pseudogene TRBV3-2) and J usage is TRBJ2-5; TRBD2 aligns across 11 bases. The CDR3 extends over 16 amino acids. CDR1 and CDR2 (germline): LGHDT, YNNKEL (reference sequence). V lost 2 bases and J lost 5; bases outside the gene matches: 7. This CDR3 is CASSQYRLAGGETQYF. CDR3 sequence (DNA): TGTGCCAGCAGCCAATATCGTCTAGCGGGGGGCGAGACCCAGTACTTC.

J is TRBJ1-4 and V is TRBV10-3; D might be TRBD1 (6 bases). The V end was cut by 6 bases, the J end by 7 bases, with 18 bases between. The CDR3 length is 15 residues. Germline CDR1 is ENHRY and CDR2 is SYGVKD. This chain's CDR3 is CAIRDSEGLSEKLFF. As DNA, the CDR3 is TGTGCCATCAGGGACAGCGAGGGGCTAAGTGAAAAACTGTTTTTT.

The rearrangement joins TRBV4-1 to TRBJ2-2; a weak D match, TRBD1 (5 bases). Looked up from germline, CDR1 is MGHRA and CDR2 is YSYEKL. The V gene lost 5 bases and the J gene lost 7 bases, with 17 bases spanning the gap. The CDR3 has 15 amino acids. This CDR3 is CASSEPQGSSGELFF. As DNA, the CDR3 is TGCGCCAGCAGCGAACCCCAGGGTTCAAGCGGGGAGCTGTTTTTT.

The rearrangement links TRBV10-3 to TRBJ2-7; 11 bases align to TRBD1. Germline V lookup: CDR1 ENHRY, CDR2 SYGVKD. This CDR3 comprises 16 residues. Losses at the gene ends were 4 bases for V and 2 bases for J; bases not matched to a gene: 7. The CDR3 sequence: CAISGDRGRSTYEQYF. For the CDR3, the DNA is TGTGCCATCAGTGGGGACAGGGGGAGGTCGACCTACGAGCAGTACTTC.

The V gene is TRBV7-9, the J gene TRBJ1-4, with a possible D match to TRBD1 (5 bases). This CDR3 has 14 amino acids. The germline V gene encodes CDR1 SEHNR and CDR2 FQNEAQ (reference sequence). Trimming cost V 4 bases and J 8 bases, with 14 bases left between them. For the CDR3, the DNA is TGTGCCAGCAGCTCTGGGGCATATCGGGAAAAACTGTTTTTT. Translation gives CASSSGAYREKLFF.

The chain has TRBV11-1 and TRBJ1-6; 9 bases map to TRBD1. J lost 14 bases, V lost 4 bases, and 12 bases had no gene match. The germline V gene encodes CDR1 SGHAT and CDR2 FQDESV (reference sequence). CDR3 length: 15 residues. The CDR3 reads CASSSGTGTLLALHF. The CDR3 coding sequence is TGTGCCAGCAGCTCCGGGACAGGGACTCTCTTAGCCCTCCACTTT.

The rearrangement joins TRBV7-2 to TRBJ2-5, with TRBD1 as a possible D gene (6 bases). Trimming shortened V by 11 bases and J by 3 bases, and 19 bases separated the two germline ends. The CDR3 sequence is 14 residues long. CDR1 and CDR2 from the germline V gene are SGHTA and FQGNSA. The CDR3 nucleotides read TGTGCCCAAAAGGACAGACGGCGGGAAGAGACCCAGTACTTC. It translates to CAQKDRRREETQYF.

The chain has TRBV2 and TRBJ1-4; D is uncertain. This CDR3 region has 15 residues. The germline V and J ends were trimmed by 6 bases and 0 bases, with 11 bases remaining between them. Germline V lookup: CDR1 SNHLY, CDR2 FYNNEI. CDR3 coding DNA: TGTGCCAGCAGACAGACACGTGCAACTAATGAAAAACTGTTTTTT. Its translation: CASRQTRATNEKLFF.

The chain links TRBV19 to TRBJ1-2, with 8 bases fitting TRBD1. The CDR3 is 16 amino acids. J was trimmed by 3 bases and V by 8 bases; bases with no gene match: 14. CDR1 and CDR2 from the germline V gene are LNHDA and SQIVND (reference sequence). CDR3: CASEASGQDFHYGYTF. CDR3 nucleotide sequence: TGTGCCAGTGAAGCCTCGGGACAGGACTTTCACTATGGCTACACCTTC.

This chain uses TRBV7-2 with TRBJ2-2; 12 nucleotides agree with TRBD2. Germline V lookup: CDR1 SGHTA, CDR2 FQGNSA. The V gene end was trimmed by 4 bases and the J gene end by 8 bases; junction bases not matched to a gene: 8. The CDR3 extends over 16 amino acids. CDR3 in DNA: TGTGCCAGCAGCTGGTCTAGCGGGGGGGCCTCTGGGGAGCTGTTTTTT. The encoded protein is CASSWSSGGASGELFF.

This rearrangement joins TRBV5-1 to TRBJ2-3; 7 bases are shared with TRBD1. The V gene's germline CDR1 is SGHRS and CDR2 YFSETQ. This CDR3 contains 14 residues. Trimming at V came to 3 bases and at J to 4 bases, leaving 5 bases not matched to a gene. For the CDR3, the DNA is TGCGCCAGCAGCTATGGGACAGACCCAGATACGCAGTATTTT. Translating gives CASSYGTDPDTQYF.